The next 12 T cell receptor beta chains were all read from a single sample in a study of OX40 agonist ivuxolimab in advanced cancers. Sequencing was performed with immunoSEQ multiplex PCR; in TCRdb, only in-frame clones are kept and a portion is missing. The repertoire holds tens of thousands of clones, with approximately 88% as singletons. Source: CD4+ or CD8+ T cells sorted from blood, taken in a trial of the OX40 agonist ivuxolimab. Receptor source: an adult with an advanced solid tumor such as melanoma, head and neck, liver or kidney cancer.

This clone was seen once. The V call is TRBV9, the J call TRBJ1-1, with D maybe TRBD1 (5 bases). This CDR3 has 15 amino acids. The V gene lost 2 bases and the J gene lost 3 bases, with 14 bases spanning the gap. From germline, CDR1 is SGDLS and CDR2 YYNGEE. CDR3 nucleotide sequence: TGTGCCAGCAGCGTCCCCCGGGACGGGGACACTGAAGCTTTCTTT. The encoded protein is CASSVPRDGDTEAFF.

With regard to this clone: One end of the junction fails to match germline, which may point to a read error. This chain links TRBV11-2 with TRBJ2-3; no reliable D call. The CDR3 extends over 16 amino acids. Germline V gene lookup returns CDR1 SGHAT and CDR2 FQNNGV. CDR3 protein: CASSQDEVSTTDTQYF. CDR3 nucleotide sequence: TGCGCCAGCAGCCAAGATGAGGTCTCCACGACAGATACGCAGTATTTT.

This clone was observed a few times. The chain joins TRBV9 to TRBJ2-2; the D gene is possibly TRBD2 (5 bases). The CDR3 runs 14 residues. Germline V gene data show CDR1 as SGDLS and CDR2 as YYNGEE. V was pared by 4 bases and J by 6 bases, with 13 bases between. The CDR3 here is CASSHEGWAGELFF. In DNA form, the CDR3 reads TGTGCCAGCAGCCACGAGGGCTGGGCCGGGGAGCTGTTTTTT.

The rearrangement joins TRBV9 to TRBJ2-2; TRBD2 might be the D (5 bases). Germline V gene lookup returns CDR1 SGDLS and CDR2 YYNGEE. The CDR3 spans 17 residues. Trimming took off 0 bases at V and 0 bases at J, with 12 bases between the two ends. The CDR3 DNA sequence: TGTGCCAGCAGCGTAGGAGGGAAACCGTCGAACACCGGGGAGCTGTTTTTT. Translated: CASSVGGKPSNTGELFF.

The chain links TRBV19 to TRBJ1-6; D unclear. The CDR3 has 12 amino acids. Looked up from germline, CDR1 is LNHDA and CDR2 is SQIVND (reference sequence). Trimming stripped 5 bases from V and 7 bases from J, with 6 bases between. The CDR3 loop is CASSGGNSPLHF. In nucleotides, the CDR3 is TGTGCCAGTAGTGGAGGAAATTCACCCCTCCACTTT.

The chain is built from TRBV5-1 and TRBJ2-1, with D possibly matching TRBD2 (5 bases). Germline V gene sequence: CDR1 SGHRS, CDR2 YFSETQ. The CDR3 spans 13 residues. Trimming cost V 7 bases and J 5 bases, with 13 bases left between them. The CDR3 is CASWVEGNNEQFF. CDR3 nucleotides: TGCGCCAGCTGGGTCGAGGGAAACAATGAGCAGTTCTTC.

The chain uses TRBV2 and TRBJ1-6; no definite D call. The germline CDR1 and CDR2 sequences are SNHLY and FYNNEI. The V and J ends lost 7 bases and 0 bases respectively, with 16 bases between them. This CDR3 has 17 amino acids. CDR3 sequence: CASNKIREGSYNSPLHF. The CDR3 nucleotides read TGTGCCAGCAACAAAATACGGGAGGGCTCCTATAATTCACCCCTCCACTTT.

V usage is TRBV7-9 and J usage is TRBJ2-5, with D perhaps matching TRBD1 (6 bases). Germline CDR1 is SEHNR and CDR2 is FQNEAQ (reference sequence). The ends were cut back, 8 bases at V and 5 bases at J, with 15 bases in the middle. The CDR3 is 13 residues long. Here the CDR3 DNA reads TGTGCCAGCGCCCTAGGGGGAAGGGAGACCCAGTACTTC. Translated, it gives CASALGGRETQYF.

J is TRBJ2-7 and V is TRBV6-6; 11 bases are shared with TRBD2. Germline CDR1 reads MNHNY; CDR2 reads SVGAGI (reference sequence). The trim removed 7 bases at V and 4 bases at J, leaving 6 bases unmatched. CDR3 length: 14 amino acids. The CDR3 loop reads CASIQLAGVYEQYF. The CDR3 DNA is TGTGCCAGCATTCAACTAGCGGGGGTGTACGAGCAGTACTTC.

This sequence joins TRBV5-6 and TRBJ2-7; tentative D call: TRBD2 (6 bases). The V end lost 4 bases, the J end lost 4 bases, and 9 bases lay between the germline ends. The CDR3 sequence is 12 residues long. The V gene's germline CDR1 is SGHDT and CDR2 YYEEEE. CDR3 protein: CASSLGRYEQYF. CDR3 bases: TGTGCCAGCAGCCTAGGGAGGTACGAGCAGTACTTC. The whole variable domain, remainder taken from reference TRBV5-6 and TRBJ2-7, is DAGVTQSPTHLIKTRGQQVTLRCSPKSGHDTVSWYQQALGQGPQFIFQYYEEEERQRGNFPDRFSGHQFPNYSSELNVNALLLGDSALYLCASSLGRYEQYFGPGTRLTVT.

At least ten counts were recorded for this clone. The rearrangement joins TRBV11-3 to TRBJ2-1; TRBD2 matches 7 bases. The CDR3 is 13 residues long. The trim removed 3 bases at V and 9 bases at J, leaving 5 bases unmatched. From germline, CDR1 is SGHNT and CDR2 YENEEA. CDR3: CASSFAGEGEQFF. CDR3 nucleotide sequence: TGTGCCAGCAGCTTTGCGGGAGAGGGTGAGCAGTTCTTC.

This clone was seen a few times. This rearrangement joins TRBV29-1 to TRBJ2-7, with a weak D call TRBD2 (5 bases). Trimming removed 7 bases at V and 1 base at J, with 17 bases between. The CDR3 length is 14 residues. Germline assignment: CDR1 SQVTM and CDR2 ANQGSEA. This CDR3 is CSARGPGISYEQYF. The CDR3 bases are TGCAGCGCCCGCGGGCCGGGCATATCCTACGAGCAGTACTTC.